This TCR beta chain comes out of a study of control samples from healthy donors and cancer patients. Trimming removed 6 bases from V and 3 bases from J, with 18 bases in between. The CDR3 runs 15 residues. Germline lookup yields CDR1 SNHLY and CDR2 FYNNEI. Only in-frame clones appear in the TCRdb table, and some are missing; sequencing was by immunoSEQ multiplex PCR. The sample carries 150,000 or so clones, approximately 94% recorded once. This receptor was taken from a man aged 18 to 29 in good health. The sequenced sample consisted of blood. This chain connects TRBV2 to TRBJ2-7, with D possibly matching TRBD1 (6 bases). CDR3 bases: TGTGCCAGCAGCCCGCCGGGACAAGCTAACTACGAGCAGTACTTC. This encodes CASSPPGQANYEQYF. The whole variable domain, filled in from reference TRBV2 and TRBJ2-7, reads EPEVTQTPSHQVTQMGQEVILRCVPISNHLYFYWYRQILGQKVEFLVSFYNNEISEKSEIFDDQFSVERPDGSNFTLKIRSTKLEDSAMYFCASSPPGQANYEQYFGPGTRLTVT.